The 21 T cell receptor beta chains below come from one sample, sequenced in a study of naive and memory T cell subsets. The beta constant-region primer was an equimolar mix of two oligonucleotides covering TRBC1 and TRBC2. The ligated cDNA underwent four PCR rounds using SP2 and nested alpha and beta constant-region primers. TCRdb reanalysed the UMI-ligation and nested PCR reads using MiXCR and keeps one entry per CDR3 protein. This table has 120,000 or so distinct CDR3 sequences, around 35% appearing once. What was sequenced was central memory CD4+ T cells from blood. All receptors come from a human donor in good health.

J is TRBJ2-1 and V is TRBV29-1; weak D call: TRBD1 (6 bases). The CDR3 totals 13 residues. V lost 7 bases, J lost 9 bases, and 19 bases lay in between. CDR1 SQVTM and CDR2 ANQGSEA come from the germline V gene. The CDR3 region has the DNA TGCAGCGCAAAGACAGGCGTGGCGTTTGAGCAGTTCTTC. Translation: CSAKTGVAFEQFF.

This chain links TRBV11-2 with TRBJ1-6; maybe TRBD1 (5 bases). CDR1 is SGHAT and CDR2 is FQNNGV in the germline V gene. The CDR3 contains 14 residues. The V end was cut by 3 bases, the J end by 6 bases, with 9 bases between. The CDR3 region is CASSFEGTNSPLHF. In DNA form, the CDR3 reads TGTGCCAGCAGCTTTGAGGGGACTAATTCACCCCTCCACTTT.

J is TRBJ2-7 and V is TRBV28, with a weak D call TRBD2 (5 bases). The germline gives CDR1 MDHEN, CDR2 SYDVKM. V lost 7 bases, J lost 2 bases, and 9 bases lay in between. The length of the CDR3 is 12 residues. The CDR3 nucleotides read TGTGCCAGCAAAGAGGGAGCCTACGAGCAGTACTTC. It yields the protein CASKEGAYEQYF.

The sample holds a few counts of this clonotype. The V gene is TRBV7-9, the J gene TRBJ2-2, with TRBD1 matching over 11 bases. There are 15 residues in the CDR3. Germline CDR1 and CDR2: SEHNR and FQNEAQ (reference sequence). V gave up 4 bases and J gave up 6 bases; unmatched junction bases: 4. In nucleotides, the CDR3 is TGTGCCAGCAGCTACCGGGACAGGGGGTCCGGGGAGCTGTTTTTT. It codes for CASSYRDRGSGELFF.

This clonotype was observed a handful of times. CDR3 in DNA: TGTGCCAGCGCCGGTTCTGGGGCCAACGTCCTGACTTTC. Residues: CASAGSGANVLTF. This rearrangement joins TRBV11-3 to TRBJ2-6; no clear D gene. V lost 8 bases and J lost 1, with 6 bases in between. CDR3 length equals 13 residues. Germline CDR1 is SGHNT and CDR2 is YENEEA.

The chain employs TRBV6-1 and TRBJ2-7; D not certain. Germline assignment: CDR1 MNHNS and CDR2 SASEGT. This CDR3 region has 14 residues. CDR3 nucleotide sequence: TGTGCGAGTGTACGCGACGAGATACTCTACGAGCAGTACTTC. This translates into CASVRDEILYEQYF.

This clonotype was detected many times. This chain's CDR3 is CASSQELTALPEQYF. The CDR3 region has the DNA TGCGCCAGCAGCCAAGAACTTACGGCCCTCCCGGAGCAGTACTTC. This chain connects TRBV4-1 to TRBJ2-7; no reliable D call. Trimming pared 0 bases from V and 7 bases from J, leaving 16 bases between. Germline CDR1 MGHRA, CDR2 YSYEKL. The CDR3 is 15 residues long.

This clonotype was seen more than once but under ten times. J is TRBJ2-1 and V is TRBV29-1; possibly TRBD1 for D (7 bases). Deletions cut 6 bases from V and 3 bases from J, with 12 bases between. The CDR3 runs to 13 residues. CDR1 and CDR2 from the germline V gene are SQVTM and ANQGSEA. The CDR3 DNA follows: TGCAGCGTCCGACAGGGACTCTACAATGAGCAGTTCTTC. It codes for CSVRQGLYNEQFF.

The sample holds one count of this clonotype. DNA for the CDR3: TGCGCCAGCAGCCAAAAGGAAACACAGAACACTGAAGCTTTCTTT. It specifies CASSQKETQNTEAFF. The chain joins TRBV4-1 to TRBJ1-1; D remains unclear. Germline V gene sequence: CDR1 MGHRA, CDR2 YSYEKL. Trimming left V 2 bases short and J 1 base short, with 11 bases between. This CDR3 has 15 residues.

This clonotype was counted many times. V and J are TRBV7-6 and TRBJ2-2, with D unclear. The length of the CDR3 is 16 residues. The V gene's germline CDR1 is SGHVS and CDR2 FNYEAQ. Trimming shortened V by 1 base and J by 3 bases, and 12 bases separated the two germline ends. CDR3 nucleotides: TGTGCCAGCAGCTTAGGCAGTAAGCTTTACACCGGGGAGCTGTTTTTT. Residues: CASSLGSKLYTGELFF.

V and J are TRBV6-5 and TRBJ1-5; no firm D call. V gave up 2 bases and J gave up 0 bases, with 8 bases separating them. There are 15 residues in the CDR3. Germline assignment: CDR1 MNHEY and CDR2 SVGAGI. The CDR3 loop reads CASSYGEVSNQPQHF. Written as DNA, the CDR3 is TGTGCCAGCAGTTACGGGGAAGTTAGCAATCAGCCCCAGCATTTT.

This clonotype came up a few times. The rearrangement joins TRBV7-8 to TRBJ2-1, with 7 bases matching TRBD2. Germline V gene lookup returns CDR1 SGHVS and CDR2 FQNEAQ. CDR3 length equals 15 residues. Unmatched junction bases numbered 8, after V lost 2 bases and J lost 7 bases. The CDR3 bases are TGTGCCAGCAGCTTATGGGTGGGAGCGGGAAATGAGCAGTTCTTC. This sequence encodes CASSLWVGAGNEQFF.

V and J are TRBV5-5 and TRBJ2-7; 7 bases fit TRBD2. Trimming cost V 2 bases and J 3 bases; bases outside gene matches: 2. CDR3 length: 13 residues. Germline V gives CDR1 SGHKS, CDR2 YYEKEE (reference sequence). The CDR3 protein is CASSFGRGYEQYF. The CDR3 DNA reads TGTGCCAGCAGCTTTGGGAGGGGCTACGAGCAGTACTTC.

J is TRBJ2-7 and V is TRBV2, with a possible D match to TRBD2 (6 bases). The ends were cut back, 9 bases at V and 4 bases at J, with 13 bases in the middle. The CDR3 is 12 residues long. Germline CDR1 SNHLY, CDR2 FYNNEI. The CDR3 is CASFQRGYEQYF. The CDR3 coding sequence is TGTGCCAGTTTCCAACGGGGGTACGAGCAGTACTTC. Full variable domain (missing parts from reference TRBV2 and TRBJ2-7): EPEVTQTPSHQVTQMGQEVILRCVPISNHLYFYWYRQILGQKVEFLVSFYNNEISEKSEIFDDQFSVERPDGSNFTLKIRSTKLEDSAMYFCASFQRGYEQYFGPGTRLTVT.

This clonotype was recorded a few times. The CDR3 region is CASSYTSRGLGGDTQYF. DNA of the CDR3: TGTGCCAGCAGTTACACTTCAAGGGGGCTTGGGGGAGATACGCAGTATTTT. The chain combines TRBV6-5 with TRBJ2-3; 7 nucleotides agree with TRBD1. The V segment lost 2 bases and the J segment 5 bases; nucleotides outside the gene matches: 13. CDR1 MNHEY and CDR2 SVGAGI come from the germline V gene. The CDR3 is 17 amino acids.

The gene calls are TRBV6-5 and TRBJ1-5, with a tentative D call TRBD1 (5 bases). CDR1 and CDR2 from the germline V gene are MNHEY and SVGAGI. V lost 2 bases and J lost 7, with 9 bases in between. This CDR3 has 13 amino acids. Here the CDR3 reads CASSYDRIQPQHF. The CDR3 DNA reads as TGTGCCAGCAGTTACGACAGAATACAGCCCCAGCATTTT.

This chain links TRBV6-5 with TRBJ2-7; 12 bases align to TRBD2. Germline trimming cut 5 bases from V and 6 bases from J; bases unmatched to any gene: 8. Germline V gives CDR1 MNHEY, CDR2 SVGAGI. CDR3 length: 15 residues. CDR3 region: CASSLKLAGGSEQYF. The CDR3 DNA sequence: TGTGCCAGCAGTCTAAAACTAGCGGGAGGATCCGAGCAGTACTTC.

This clonotype appeared a single time. The rearrangement links TRBV28 to TRBJ2-2; D gene uncertain. Deletions cut 9 bases from V and 7 bases from J, with 12 bases between. Looked up from germline, CDR1 is MDHEN and CDR2 is SYDVKM. This CDR3 is built from 12 residues. CDR3 DNA: TGTGCCAGAGGGAATGAGGTCGGGGAGCTGTTTTTT. Encoded protein: CARGNEVGELFF.

This clonotype was seen only a few times. The V call is TRBV28, the J call TRBJ2-3; D might be TRBD2 (5 bases). The CDR3 spans 15 residues. With 6 bases removed from V and 4 bases from J, the gap between germline ends came to 17 bases. CDR1 and CDR2 from the germline V gene are MDHEN and SYDVKM. The CDR3 here is CASSSDYPRPDTQYF. The CDR3 DNA sequence: TGTGCCAGCAGCTCTGACTACCCAAGACCAGATACGCAGTATTTT.

This clonotype was detected a few times. The gene calls are TRBV4-3 and TRBJ2-1, with 9 positions matching TRBD2. V was pared by 4 bases and J by 0 bases, with 4 bases of the junction left unmatched. This CDR3 has 16 residues. The germline CDR1 and CDR2 sequences are LGHNA and YSLEER. The CDR3 region has the DNA TGCGCCAGCAGCCGACGACTAGCGGTCTCCTACAATGAGCAGTTCTTC. Residues: CASSRRLAVSYNEQFF.

This clonotype was found a few times. The gene calls are TRBV11-2 and TRBJ2-5; weak D call: TRBD1 (5 bases). Germline loops: CDR1 SGHAT, CDR2 FQNNGV. Trimming removed 5 bases at V and 2 bases at J, with 15 bases between. The CDR3 is made up of 15 amino acids. CDR3 amino acids: CASSPRSDRQETQYF. The CDR3, as DNA: TGTGCCAGCAGCCCCCGCAGCGACAGACAAGAGACCCAGTACTTC.